This TCR beta chain was obtained from a study of blood T cell repertoires in COVID-19. TCRdb's table, derived via immunoSEQ multiplex PCR, lists solely in-frame clones and lacks some. This sample has about 160,000 clones, with around 80% found just once. This TCR was sampled from a woman aged 50 to 60 who had recovered from COVID-19. Sequencing used PBMCs or T cells enriched from blood (not recorded which).

This CDR3 is CASSLRAGRNTGELFF. CDR3 DNA: TGTGCCAGCAGCCTCAGAGCGGGGAGGAACACCGGGGAGCTGTTTTTT. This chain links TRBV9 with TRBJ2-2; 7 bases are shared with TRBD2. The junction had 7 bases not matched to a gene; V was cut back by 4 bases and J by 1 base. Germline CDR1 reads SGDLS; CDR2 reads YYNGEE. CDR3 length: 16 residues. Full variable domain (missing parts from reference TRBV9 and TRBJ2-2): DSGVTQTPKHLITATGQRVTLRCSPRSGDLSVYWYQQSLDQGLQFLIQYYNGEERAKGNILERFSAQQFPDLHSELNLSSLELGDSALYFCASSLRAGRNTGELFFGEGSRLTVL.